Sequencing of this T cell receptor beta chain was carried out in a study of T-cell reconstitution after alpha-beta-depleted transplantation in children. Trimming removed 1 base from V and 0 bases from J, with 12 bases in between. Germline V gives CDR1 LNHNV, CDR2 YYDKDF (reference sequence). The CDR3 is 16 residues long. Unique molecular identifiers were built into the TCRbeta library. MiXCR, applied by TCRdb to the PCR reads, yields one record per CDR3 protein. The table shows about 980,000 distinct CDR3 sequences, with about 26% occurring only once. Study outcomes and limitations: The study reportedly traced alpha-beta T cells about two months after transplant to several hundred expanded graft clones.

This clonotype has a handful of counts. Its specificity is unknown. The clonotype comes from a boy younger than two who had a stem cell transplant for SCID, so the T cells may come from the graft donor. Sequences were derived from PBMCs, mostly from graft donor cells, sampled 360 days after TCRalphabeta/CD19-depleted stem cell transplant. J is TRBJ2-5 and V is TRBV15, with D unclear. In nucleotides, the CDR3 is TGTGCCACCAGCAGAGGAACTTCAACGTACCAAGAGACCCAGTACTTC. It translates to CATSRGTSTYQETQYF.